This T cell receptor beta chain was sequenced in a study of response to subunit inactivated influenza vaccine. General observations from the study: Seasonal influenza vaccination, on each occasion, was suggested by the authors to recruit few new T cells.

TCRdb called the RT-PCR reads again in MiXCR, with one record for every CDR3 protein. The sample has 450,000 to 600,000 distinct CDR3 sequences; approximately 7.2% are singletons. In the case of this clonotype: Its specificity is unknown.

This TCR was recovered from a man aged 45 to 75 who received an inactivated influenza vaccine. The source was PBMCs from blood, collected less than 25 months after vaccination.

CDR3 sequence: CASSYTAAGLEQYF. The DNA for the CDR3 is TGTGCCAGCAGTTACACGGCGGCAGGGCTCGAGCAGTACTTC. The V gene is TRBV6-2 or TRBV6-3, the J gene TRBJ2-7; a possible D gene is TRBD1 (5 bases). The CDR3 consists of 14 residues. The germline V gene encodes CDR1 MNHEY and CDR2 SVGEGT. Trimming stripped 2 bases from V and 6 bases from J, with 14 bases between.